The 13 T cell receptor beta chains given below trace back to one sample, sequenced in a study of cytomegalovirus exposure and HLA in healthy donors. Primers: 60 Vbeta forward and 13 Jbeta reverse. Profiled with immunoSEQ multiplex PCR; TCRdb holds only in-frame clones, not every one. The sample yields around 140,000 clones, roughly 73% seen once. Sequenced: PBMCs. These receptors originate from a male donor in good health and CMV-seronegative.

V is TRBV11-2 and J is TRBJ2-7; 8 nucleotides line up with TRBD1. Germline CDR1 reads SGHAT; CDR2 reads FQNNGV. With V trimmed by 1 base and J by 2 bases, 7 bases remained unmatched. CDR3 size: 16 residues. CDR3 in amino acids: CASSLVAGTGTYEQYF. CDR3 coding DNA: TGTGCCAGCAGCTTAGTGGCCGGGACAGGCACCTACGAGCAGTACTTC.

This clone was seen a handful of times. V and J are TRBV2 and TRBJ2-3; maybe TRBD2 (6 bases). In germline, CDR1 is SNHLY, CDR2 FYNNEI. The germline V and J ends were trimmed by 6 bases and 4 bases, with 8 bases remaining between them. This CDR3 spans 12 amino acids. The CDR3 region is CASSWGADTQYF. The CDR3 DNA sequence: TGTGCCAGCAGCTGGGGGGCAGATACGCAGTATTTT. Variable domain in full (rest from reference TRBV2 and TRBJ2-3): EPEVTQTPSHQVTQMGQEVILRCVPISNHLYFYWYRQILGQKVEFLVSFYNNEISEKSEIFDDQFSVERPDGSNFTLKIRSTKLEDSAMYFCASSWGADTQYFGPGTRLTVL.

The chain links TRBV4-1 to TRBJ2-2; possibly TRBD2 for D (5 bases). The CDR3 loop spans 15 amino acids. The germline gives CDR1 MGHRA, CDR2 YSYEKL. The germline V and J ends were trimmed by 2 bases and 4 bases, with 11 bases remaining between them. The CDR3 here is CASSQSGYFTGELFF. The CDR3 region has the DNA TGCGCCAGCAGCCAATCGGGATACTTCACCGGGGAGCTGTTTTTT.

In its sample, this clone was seen a few times. This chain links TRBV7-8 with TRBJ2-5; 15 bases line up with TRBD2. The germline V gene encodes CDR1 SGHVS and CDR2 FQNEAQ. V gave up 1 base and J gave up 0 bases; unmatched junction bases: 6. The CDR3 runs 19 residues. The CDR3 nucleotides are TGTGCCAGCAGCTTAGAAGGACTAGCGGGGGGGCCGTACCAAGAGACCCAGTACTTC. It translates to CASSLEGLAGGPYQETQYF.

The chain carries TRBV4-2 and TRBJ2-5, with 8 nucleotides matching TRBD2. V lost 0 bases to trimming and J lost 7 bases; unmatched junction nucleotides: 10. The CDR3 covers 16 residues. The V gene's germline CDR1 is LGHNA and CDR2 YNFKEQ. The CDR3 DNA follows: TGTGCCAGCAGCCAAGAGGAGGTCGGGGGGGCTGGGACCCAGTACTTC. Amino acids: CASSQEEVGGAGTQYF.

The chain links TRBV7-3 to TRBJ2-1; 8 bases map to TRBD1. CDR3 length equals 15 residues. The junction had 6 bases not matched to a gene; V was cut back by 2 bases and J by 6 bases. Germline CDR1 and CDR2: SGHTA and FQGTGA. The CDR3 loop reads CASSLRGQVSNEQFF. The CDR3, as DNA: TGTGCCAGCAGCTTACGGGGACAGGTCTCCAATGAGCAGTTCTTC.

The genes are TRBV19 and TRBJ2-7; 7 nucleotides match TRBD2. V dropped 4 bases and J dropped 3; count of bases not matched to a gene: 6. This CDR3 is 14 amino acids long. CDR1 LNHDA and CDR2 SQIVND come from the germline V gene (reference sequence). The CDR3 DNA reads as TGTGCCAGTAGTACGACTAGCCGCAACTACGAGCAGTACTTC. Translated: CASSTTSRNYEQYF.

This chain joins TRBV9 and TRBJ1-6, with a tentative D call TRBD1 (5 bases). Per the germline V gene, CDR1 is SGDLS and CDR2 is YYNGEE. The V and J ends lost 0 bases and 0 bases respectively, with 16 bases between them. This CDR3 has 19 amino acids. DNA of the CDR3: TGTGCCAGCAGCGTAGAGGGGAGGACACCGAGCTCCTATAATTCACCCCTCCACTTT. It specifies CASSVEGRTPSSYNSPLHF.

The chain has TRBV5-6 and TRBJ2-5; 7 nucleotides match TRBD1. In germline, CDR1 is SGHDT, CDR2 YYEEEE. Trimming cost V 2 bases and J 2 bases; bases outside gene matches: 9. CDR3 length equals 16 residues. For the CDR3, the DNA is TGTGCCAGCAGCTTAGTGGTGGGGACAGCACAAGAGACCCAGTACTTC. Protein: CASSLVVGTAQETQYF. Full variable domain (missing parts from reference TRBV5-6 and TRBJ2-5): DAGVTQSPTHLIKTRGQQVTLRCSPKSGHDTVSWYQQALGQGPQFIFQYYEEEERQRGNFPDRFSGHQFPNYSSELNVNALLLGDSALYLCASSLVVGTAQETQYFGPGTRLLVL.

This chain uses TRBV7-2 with TRBJ2-3; D gene unclear. The germline V and J ends were trimmed by 7 bases and 2 bases, with 16 bases remaining between them. This CDR3 comprises 15 residues. Germline CDR1 is SGHTA and CDR2 is FQGNSA. The CDR3 reads CASNGAASPTDTQYF. The CDR3 DNA reads TGTGCCAGCAATGGCGCAGCGAGCCCCACAGATACGCAGTATTTT. Full variable domain (rest looked up from reference TRBV7-2 and TRBJ2-3): GAGVSQSPSNKVTEKGKDVELRCDPISGHTALYWYRQSLGQGLEFLIYFQGNSAPDKSGLPSDRFSAERTGGSVSTLTIQRTQQEDSAVYLCASNGAASPTDTQYFGPGTRLTVL.

This chain connects TRBV6-5 to TRBJ2-4, with TRBD1 matching 7 bases. This CDR3 comprises 15 residues. Germline loops: CDR1 MNHEY, CDR2 SVGAGI. Trimming removed 2 bases from V and 8 bases from J; junction bases left unmatched: 9. The CDR3 spells CASSYQNDRDDIQYF. The CDR3 DNA follows: TGTGCCAGCAGTTACCAAAACGACAGGGATGACATTCAGTACTTC.

J is TRBJ2-5 and V is TRBV5-1; 11 nucleotides agree with TRBD2. This CDR3 is built from 16 residues. Trimming took 0 bases from V and 4 from J; bases not matched to a gene: 5. Per germline, CDR1 SGHRS and CDR2 YFSETQ. The CDR3 sequence is CASSLAPGTSGETQYF. CDR3 coding DNA: TGCGCCAGCAGCTTGGCCCCCGGGACTAGCGGAGAGACCCAGTACTTC. The entire variable domain, with the rest obtained from reference TRBV5-1 and TRBJ2-5, is as follows: KAGVTQTPRYLIKTRGQQVTLSCSPISGHRSVSWYQQTPGQGLQFLFEYFSETQRNKGNFPGRFSGRQFSNSRSEMNVSTLELGDSALYLCASSLAPGTSGETQYFGPGTRLLVL.

This rearrangement joins TRBV13 to TRBJ1-5; no reliable D call. The ends were cut back, 1 base at V and 2 bases at J, with 3 bases in the middle. The CDR3 has 13 amino acids. CDR1 and CDR2 (germline): PRHDT, FYEKMQ (reference sequence). The DNA for the CDR3 is TGTGCCAGCAGCTTAGTATGCAATCAGCCCCAGCATTTT. Its protein product is CASSLVCNQPQHF.